A selection of T cell receptor beta chains follows, all from one sample in a study of PD-L1 blockade in urothelial cancer. Sequenced by immunoSEQ multiplex PCR; TCRdb stores in-frame clones only, minus some. The sample holds tens of thousands of clones, 86% seen once. Specimen: PBMCs, collected around atezolizumab (anti-PD-L1) treatment. These receptors were obtained from a man in his 60s with urothelial cancer. CDR3s include the opening cysteine and the closing phenylalanine or tryptophan. Each record gives: J gene, V gene, CDR3 length, D gene, clone size, CDR3 DNA, CDR3 protein. The D gene is left open where the match is weak. Rows may omit the clone size; those that give it use once, few, many or a size class.

TRBJ2-7 TRBV5-4 17 . . TGTGCCAGCAGCTGGACCGTGACTAGTGGGGGCTCCTACGAGCAGTACTTC CASSWTVTSGGSYEQYF
TRBJ2-7 TRBV7-9 12 . few TGTGCCAGCAGCTTGCAGGGATACGAGCAGTACTTC CASSLQGYEQYF
TRBJ2-1 TRBV6-5 13 TRBD1 . TGTGCCAGCAAAAGGACAGGGTCCAATGAGCAGTTCTTC CASKRTGSNEQFF
TRBJ1-1 TRBV30 13 . . TGTGCCTGGAGTGGACAGCTGAACACTGAAGCTTTCTTT CAWSGQLNTEAFF
TRBJ1-1 TRBV6-5 12 . . TGTGCCAGCAGTTCGGTGAACACTGAAGCTTTCTTT CASSSVNTEAFF
TRBJ2-7 TRBV5-1 18 TRBD1 . TGCGCCAGCAGCTTCTGGACAGGGCCACTCTCGAATGCCTACGAGCAGTACTTC CASSFWTGPLSNAYEQYF
TRBJ2-5 TRBV5-4 16 TRBD2 . TGTGCCAGCAGCACCGGACTAGCGGGGGATCAAGAGACCCAGTACTTC CASSTGLAGDQETQYF
TRBJ1-1 TRBV29-1 14 . . TGCAGCGTTGATCGGTCCGCTACGAACACTGAAGCTTTCTTT CSVDRSATNTEAFF
TRBJ1-1 TRBV2 15 . . TGTGCCAGCAGTGAAAGGGGAAAAAAGAACACTGAAGCTTTCTTT CASSERGKKNTEAFF
TRBJ2-3 TRBV27 15 . . TGTGCCAGCAGTCCCACCCCCTTGACTAGAGATACGCAGTATTTT CASSPTPLTRDTQYF
TRBJ1-2 TRBV2 15 TRBD1 . TGTGCCAGCAGAACGGACAGGGGGTCCCCCTATGGCTACACCTTC CASRTDRGSPYGYTF
TRBJ2-3 TRBV5-1 14 . . TGCGCCAGCAGCTTGGCTACAGGGCCAGATACGCAGTATTTT CASSLATGPDTQYF
TRBJ1-3 TRBV5-6 15 . . TGTGCCAGCAGCTTAGGGGATCTGTCCGGAAACACCATATATTTT CASSLGDLSGNTIYF
TRBJ2-3 TRBV9 17 TRBD2 once TGTGCCAGCAGCCTTAGTGGGACTAGCGGCCCTAGGGATACGCAGTATTTT CASSLSGTSGPRDTQYF
TRBJ2-7 TRBV2 14 . . TGTGCCAGCAGACAGGGCGGGTACCCCAAGCGGCAGTACTTC CASRQGGYPKRQYF
TRBJ2-7 TRBV30 14 TRBD1 . TGTGCCTGGAGCCAGGGGGTCGCGTCCTACGAGCAGTACTTC CAWSQGVASYEQYF
TRBJ2-1 TRBV6-1 15 TRBD2 . TGTGCCAGCAGTGAAAGGACTAGCGGGGGAGGTGAGCAGTTCTTC CASSERTSGGGEQFF
TRBJ2-7 TRBV2 15 . . TGTGCCAGCAGTGGTACGATTACAGCAACCTACGAGCAGTACTTC CASSGTITATYEQYF
TRBJ2-1 TRBV29-1 12 . . TGCAGCGTTGAAGATCTCCAGCAGGCCTTCGTCTTC CSVEDLQQAFVF
TRBJ2-5 TRBV7-7 11 TRBD1 once TGTGCTACGGGACAGGCGGAGACCCAGTACTTC CATGQAETQYF
TRBJ1-6 TRBV5-5 15 TRBD1 . TGTGCCAGCAGCACGACAGGGATCCGAGGGGCACCCCTCCACTTT CASSTTGIRGAPLHF
TRBJ1-1 TRBV7-9 14 TRBD1 few TGTGCCAGCAGATTGGATAGACAGGGGAGTGAAGCTTTCTTT CASRLDRQGSEAFF
TRBJ1-2 TRBV11-2 16 . few TGTGCCAGCAGCTTAGGAGTGTCAGGCGCTAACTATGGCTACACCTTC CASSLGVSGANYGYTF
TRBJ2-1 TRBV11-2 15 . . TGTGCCAGCAGCCCTACGGGGGGCCCTTACAATGAGCAGTTCTTC CASSPTGGPYNEQFF
TRBJ1-5 TRBV7-2 19 TRBD1 . TGTGCCAGCAGCTCACTACCGGGACAGGGTTTGGGTAGCAATCAGCCCCAGCATTTT CASSSLPGQGLGSNQPQHF
TRBJ2-2 TRBV11-3 16 TRBD1 . TGTGCCAGCAGCTTAGGAACACAGGGGTGGACCGGGGAGCTGTTTTTT CASSLGTQGWTGELFF
TRBJ2-6 TRBV19 15 . . TGTGCCAGTAGTATACCGGGATCTGGGGCCAACGTCCTGACTTTC CASSIPGSGANVLTF
TRBJ2-3 TRBV4-3 14 . . TGCGCCAGCAGCCAAGGGGCAGGTGCAGGGGCGCAGTATTTT CASSQGAGAGAQYF
TRBJ1-2 TRBV19 15 TRBD1 once TGTGCCAGTATAATGGCAGGGGGCAGGGCGAGCGGCTACACCTTC CASIMAGGRASGYTF
TRBJ2-1 TRBV14 16 TRBD2 . TGTGCCAGCAGCCAAGATCTCGGGGGGGGCTTCATTGAGCAGTTCTTC CASSQDLGGGFIEQFF
TRBJ1-1 TRBV4-2 15 . . TGTGCCAGCAGCCCGGGGGGGGATCAAGGACCTGAAGCTTTCTTT CASSPGGDQGPEAFF
TRBJ2-7 TRBV6-5 13 TRBD1 . TGTGCCAGCAGGGTAACAGGGGGGAACGAGCAGTACTTC CASRVTGGNEQYF
TRBJ1-1 TRBV6-5 15 . . TGTGCCAGCAGTTACTCGGATCAGGGGAACACTGAAGCTTTCTTT CASSYSDQGNTEAFF
TRBJ1-1 TRBV19 16 TRBD1 . TGTGCCAGTAGTTCGCCGGGACAGAGTCGGCGCACTGAAGCTTTCTTT CASSSPGQSRRTEAFF
TRBJ1-1 TRBV5-8 11 . . TGTGCCAGCAGCTGGACAGCTGCTGCTTTCTTT CASSWTAAAFF
TRBJ2-5 TRBV6-5 16 TRBD1 . TGTGCCAGCAGTTACTCCCAGGGGGCAAGGCAAGAGACCCAGTACTTC CASSYSQGARQETQYF
TRBJ1-1 TRBV9 13 . . TGTGCCAGCAGCGTAGAAGGGGACACTGAAGCTTTCTTT CASSVEGDTEAFF
TRBJ1-2 TRBV5-6 14 . . TGTGCCAGCAGGTCCGGGGGGGCGCGTTATGGCTACACCTTC CASRSGGARYGYTF
TRBJ2-5 TRBV10-3 12 . . TGTGCCATCAGTGAGTACGGGGAGACCCAGTACTTC CAISEYGETQYF
TRBJ2-5 TRBV4-1 15 . . TGCGCCAGCAGCCCGCGTGGGGGCGAGAAGAAGACCCAGTACTTC CASSPRGGEKKTQYF
TRBJ1-4 TRBV11-2 14 . . TGTGCCAGCAGCCAGGGACAAAATAATGAAAAACTGTTTTTT CASSQGQNNEKLFF
TRBJ1-5 TRBV19 13 TRBD1 . TGTGCCAGTAGTGGGACAGGTAATCAGCCCCAGCATTTT CASSGTGNQPQHF
TRBJ1-6 TRBV18 14 TRBD1 . TGTGCCAGCTCCGCCAACAGGGGGGAAACGCCCCTCCACTTT CASSANRGETPLHF
TRBJ2-1 TRBV11-3 15 TRBD1 . TGTGCCAGCAGCGACCACAGGGGGGACTACAATGAGCAGTTCTTC CASSDHRGDYNEQFF
TRBJ1-2 TRBV2 13 TRBD1 . TGTGCCAGCGGAGGTGGCAGGGGGCTTGGCTACACCTTC CASGGGRGLGYTF
TRBJ2-1 TRBV9 15 TRBD2 . TGTGCCAGCTCAGTGCTAGCGGGGGATTACAATGAGCAGTTCTTC CASSVLAGDYNEQFF
TRBJ2-3 TRBV11-3 12 . . TGTGCCAGCAGCCAGGGGCCCGATACGCAGTATTTT CASSQGPDTQYF
TRBJ2-3 TRBV9 14 . once TGTGCCAGCAGCGTAACGGGATCGCTAAATACGCAGTATTTT CASSVTGSLNTQYF
TRBJ2-3 TRBV2 16 TRBD2 . TGTGCCAGCAGTGGGGGACTAGCGGGTTTCACAGATACGCAGTATTTT CASSGGLAGFTDTQYF
TRBJ2-1 TRBV28 15 . . TGTGCCAGCAGTTTAGGAGGGGGGGCCTACAATGAGCAGTTCTTC CASSLGGGAYNEQFF